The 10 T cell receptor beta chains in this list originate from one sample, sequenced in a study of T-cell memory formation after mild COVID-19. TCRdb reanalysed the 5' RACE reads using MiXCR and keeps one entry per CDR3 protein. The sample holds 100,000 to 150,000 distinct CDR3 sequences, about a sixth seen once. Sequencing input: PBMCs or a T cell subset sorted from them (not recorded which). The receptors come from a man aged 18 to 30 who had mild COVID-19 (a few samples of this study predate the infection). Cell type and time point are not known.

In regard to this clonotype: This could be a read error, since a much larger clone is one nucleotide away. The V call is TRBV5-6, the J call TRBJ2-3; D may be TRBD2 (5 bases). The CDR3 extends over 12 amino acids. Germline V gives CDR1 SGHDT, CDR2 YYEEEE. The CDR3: CASSLERDTKYF. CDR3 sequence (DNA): TGTGCCAGCAGCTTGGAGAGGGATACGAAGTATTTT.

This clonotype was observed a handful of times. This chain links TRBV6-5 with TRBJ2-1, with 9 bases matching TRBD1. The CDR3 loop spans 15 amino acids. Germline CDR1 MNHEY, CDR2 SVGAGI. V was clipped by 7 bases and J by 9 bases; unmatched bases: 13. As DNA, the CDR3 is TGTGCCAGCACTTCCCGCCCGACAGGGGGTTCTGAGCAGTTCTTC. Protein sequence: CASTSRPTGGSEQFF.

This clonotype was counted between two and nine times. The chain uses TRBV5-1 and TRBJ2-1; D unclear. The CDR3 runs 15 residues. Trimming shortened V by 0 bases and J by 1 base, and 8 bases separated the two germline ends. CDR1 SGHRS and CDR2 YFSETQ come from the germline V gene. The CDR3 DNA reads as TGCGCCAGCAGCTTGGCTAGTCCTTCCTACAATGAGCAGTTCTTC. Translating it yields CASSLASPSYNEQFF.

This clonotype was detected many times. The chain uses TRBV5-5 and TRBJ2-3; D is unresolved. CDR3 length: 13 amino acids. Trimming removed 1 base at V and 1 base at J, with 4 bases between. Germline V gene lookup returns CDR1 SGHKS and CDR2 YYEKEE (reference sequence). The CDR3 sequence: CASSLPGTDTQYF. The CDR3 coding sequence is TGTGCCAGCAGCTTGCCCGGCACAGATACGCAGTATTTT.

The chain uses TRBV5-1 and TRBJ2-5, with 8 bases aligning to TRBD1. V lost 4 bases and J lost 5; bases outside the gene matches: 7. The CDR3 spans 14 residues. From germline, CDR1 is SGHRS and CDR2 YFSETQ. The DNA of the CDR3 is TGCGCCAGCAGCCCCGGACAGGGCGGGGAGACCCAGTACTTC. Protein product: CASSPGQGGETQYF.

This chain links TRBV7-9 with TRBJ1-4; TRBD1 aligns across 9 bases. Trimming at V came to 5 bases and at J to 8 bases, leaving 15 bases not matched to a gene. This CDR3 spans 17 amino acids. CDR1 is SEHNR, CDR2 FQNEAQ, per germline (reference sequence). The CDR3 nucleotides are TGTGCCAGCAGCCCCCTGCACCCGGGGACAGGGAGAGAAAAACTGTTTTTT. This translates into CASSPLHPGTGREKLFF.

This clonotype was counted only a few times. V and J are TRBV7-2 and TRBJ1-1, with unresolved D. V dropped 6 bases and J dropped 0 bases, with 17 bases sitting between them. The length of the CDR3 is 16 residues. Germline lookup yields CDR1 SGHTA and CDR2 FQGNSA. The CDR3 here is CASRSSGNYVNTEAFF. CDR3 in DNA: TGTGCCAGCAGGTCTAGCGGGAATTATGTGAACACTGAAGCTTTCTTT.

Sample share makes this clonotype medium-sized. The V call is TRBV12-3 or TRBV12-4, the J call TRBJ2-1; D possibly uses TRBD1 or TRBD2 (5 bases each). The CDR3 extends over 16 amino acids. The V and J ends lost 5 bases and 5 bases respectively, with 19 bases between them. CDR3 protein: CASSPPRASPNNEQFF. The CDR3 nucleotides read TGTGCCAGCAGTCCCCCCAGGGCTAGCCCTAACAATGAGCAGTTCTTC.

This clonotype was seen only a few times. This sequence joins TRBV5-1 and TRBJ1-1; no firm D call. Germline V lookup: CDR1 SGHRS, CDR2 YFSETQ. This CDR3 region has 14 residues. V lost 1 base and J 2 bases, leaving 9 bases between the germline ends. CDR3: CASSLTWGNTEAFF. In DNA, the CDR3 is TGCGCCAGCAGCTTGACTTGGGGAAACACTGAAGCTTTCTTT.

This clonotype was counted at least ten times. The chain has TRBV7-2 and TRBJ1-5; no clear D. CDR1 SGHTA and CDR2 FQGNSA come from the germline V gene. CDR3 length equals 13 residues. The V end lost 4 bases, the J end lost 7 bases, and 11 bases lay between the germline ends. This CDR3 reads CASSSGYGQPQHF. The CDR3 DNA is TGTGCCAGCAGCTCCGGGTATGGACAGCCCCAGCATTTT.